This TCR beta chain was recovered during a study of blood T cell repertoires in COVID-19. Overall study context: Both acute and convalescent COVID-19 samples were obtained from the United States, Italy and Spain. From T cells, B-cell-depleted T cells, or PBMCs came the material, which was cDNA or gDNA.

Per the original methods: Researchers report that nucleated cell counts were estimated from reference gene primer amplification. The protocol was immunoSEQ multiplex PCR, while the TCRdb copy is restricted to in-frame clones and leaves out a portion. V, J and clone size are taken as reported in that table, and D and trimming were inferred from the DNA itself. The sample has about 120,000 clones, 88% seen once. Specimen: peripheral blood. This TCR was recovered from a human donor in a cohort sampled during active COVID-19.

In DNA, the CDR3 is TGTGCCAGCAGCCAAGATGGATGGACAGGGAGTCCAGATACGCAGTATTTT. It specifies CASSQDGWTGSPDTQYF. The chain carries TRBV14 and TRBJ2-3, with 8 bases matching TRBD1. The CDR3 extends over 17 amino acids. Looked up from germline, CDR1 is SGHDN and CDR2 is FVKESK. After removal of 0 bases from V and 4 bases from J, the junction contained 9 bases not matched to a gene.